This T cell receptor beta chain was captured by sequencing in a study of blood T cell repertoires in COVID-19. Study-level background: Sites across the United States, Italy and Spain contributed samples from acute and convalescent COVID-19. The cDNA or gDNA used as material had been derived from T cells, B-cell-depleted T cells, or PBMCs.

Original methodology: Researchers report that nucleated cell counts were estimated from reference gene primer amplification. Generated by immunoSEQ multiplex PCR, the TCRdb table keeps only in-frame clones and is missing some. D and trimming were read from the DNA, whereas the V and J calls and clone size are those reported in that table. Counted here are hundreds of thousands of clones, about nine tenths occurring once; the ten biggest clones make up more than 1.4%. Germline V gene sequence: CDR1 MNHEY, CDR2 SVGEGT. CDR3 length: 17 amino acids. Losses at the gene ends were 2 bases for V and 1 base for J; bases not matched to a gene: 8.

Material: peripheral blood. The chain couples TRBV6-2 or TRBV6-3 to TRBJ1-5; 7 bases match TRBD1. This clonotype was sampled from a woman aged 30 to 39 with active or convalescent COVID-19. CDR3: CASSYKTGEASNQPQHF. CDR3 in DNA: TGTGCCAGCAGTTACAAAACAGGGGAAGCAAGCAATCAGCCCCAGCATTTT.